Described below is a single TCR beta chain sequence and its context. The antigen remains undetermined. The PCR ran on 60 Vbeta and 13 Jbeta primers. Sequencing was performed with immunoSEQ multiplex PCR; in TCRdb, only in-frame clones are kept and a portion is missing. Here the sample spans 110,000 to 150,000 clones, about 77% being singletons. The V and J ends lost 2 bases and 6 bases respectively, with 11 bases between them. The germline CDR1 and CDR2 sequences are MNHEY and SVGAGI. This CDR3 region has 14 residues. The data stem from a study of cytomegalovirus exposure and HLA in healthy donors. The study's findings and limits: Across donors, most TCRs were seen rarely, yet some public ones were widespread. In an earlier analysis, in under 700 donors, most V segments appeared productive either ~90% or ~30% of the time.

Nominal health characterized the donors when sampled, though unrecorded immune exposures were likely. The source material was PBMCs. The sequence derives from a male donor in good health and CMV-seronegative. The chain combines TRBV6-5 with TRBJ2-1; D unclear. CDR3 in DNA: TGTGCCAGCAGTTACCCTCCGGGTGGCAATGAGCAGTTCTTC. It is translated as CASSYPPGGNEQFF.